Listed below are T cell receptor beta chains from one sample, sequenced in a study of cytotoxic CD8 clonotypes in ibrutinib-treated CLL. Measured with immunoSEQ multiplex PCR; TCRdb has only the in-frame clones, and not every one. Of about 24,000 clones detected, about 78% appear once; the ten largest clones hold approximately 10%. The input for sequencing was PBMCs, taken before ibrutinib treatment. These receptors were collected from a human donor with chronic lymphocytic leukemia. Both conserved end residues are part of each CDR3. D genes are given only for firm matches. Expanded clones get a size class; other rows say once, few or many, or leave the size out.

V gene	clone size	D gene	J gene	CDR3 protein	CDR3 DNA
TRBV19	-	TRBD1	TRBJ1-1	CASTSGGTENTEAFF	TGTGCCAGTACATCCGGTGGGACAGAGAACACTGAAGCTTTCTTT
TRBV4-1	once	TRBD1	TRBJ2-7	CASSQVTGVYEQYF	TGCGCCAGCAGCCAAGTTACAGGGGTCTACGAGCAGTACTTC
TRBV7-2	-	TRBD1	TRBJ2-2	CASSRGTGYTGELFF	TGTGCCAGCAGCAGGGGGACAGGGTACACCGGGGAGCTGTTTTTT
TRBV28	once	-	TRBJ1-2	CASSFSGGGYGYTF	TGTGCCAGCAGTTTTTCGGGCGGGGGCTATGGCTACACCTTC
TRBV7-2	-	-	TRBJ1-5	CASSLYDQPQHF	TGTGCCAGCAGCTTGTACGATCAGCCCCAGCATTTT
TRBV4-3	-	TRBD1	TRBJ2-2	CASSQVTGGGGELFF	TGCGCCAGCAGCCAAGTTACAGGGGGCGGCGGGGAGCTGTTTTTT
TRBV2	-	-	TRBJ2-6	CASSARGGANVLTF	TGTGCCAGCAGCGCCCGAGGCGGGGCCAACGTCCTGACTTTC
TRBV5-4	-	-	TRBJ2-7	CASSSRTDPAYEQYF	TGTGCCAGCAGCTCTCGGACTGATCCGGCCTACGAGCAGTACTTC
TRBV27	-	-	TRBJ1-1	CASSISSRRQAFF	TGTGCCAGCAGTATTTCGAGTAGGAGGCAGGCTTTCTTT
TRBV5-4	-	TRBD1	TRBJ2-5	CASSSEGARETQYF	TGTGCCAGCAGCTCCGAGGGGGCCCGGGAGACCCAGTACTTC
TRBV30	-	-	TRBJ1-1	CAWILLGQKEAFF	TGTGCCTGGATCCTTCTAGGGCAAAAAGAAGCTTTCTTT
TRBV2	-	-	TRBJ2-7	CASSKDTAYEQYF	TGTGCCAGCAGTAAGGACACGGCCTACGAGCAGTACTTC
TRBV5-6	-	-	TRBJ2-3	CASRFDSTDTQYF	TGTGCCAGCAGATTCGACAGCACAGATACGCAGTATTTT
TRBV5-4	-	TRBD2	TRBJ2-7	CASSLVLAGFYEQYF	TGTGCCAGCAGCTTGGTTCTAGCGGGGTTCTACGAGCAGTACTTC
TRBV19	-	-	TRBJ2-5	CASKRSQGEETQYF	TGTGCCAGTAAACGGAGCCAGGGAGAAGAGACCCAGTACTTC
TRBV7-9	-	TRBD2	TRBJ2-1	CASSPSVRGSGGGYNEQFF	TGTGCCAGCAGCCCCTCCGTGCGCGGGAGTGGGGGGGGCTACAATGAGCAGTTCTTC
TRBV5-4	few	-	TRBJ1-1	CASSLRGLNTEAFF	TGTGCCAGCAGCTTGCGGGGCTTGAACACTGAAGCTTTCTTT
TRBV7-6	-	TRBD2	TRBJ2-5	CASSSAGTSPQETQYF	TGTGCCAGCAGCTCGGCGGGGACTAGCCCCCAAGAGACCCAGTACTTC
TRBV7-9	-	TRBD1	TRBJ1-4	CASSSGQGSSTNEKLFF	TGTGCCAGCAGCAGCGGACAGGGTTCGTCAACTAATGAAAAACTGTTTTTT
TRBV18	-	-	TRBJ1-1	CASSALRTVNTEAFF	TGTGCCAGCTCAGCCTTAAGGACTGTGAACACTGAAGCTTTCTTT
TRBV7-8	once	TRBD2	TRBJ2-3	CASRTGGLDTQYF	TGTGCCAGCAGGACGGGAGGGCTTGATACGCAGTATTTT
TRBV27	-	TRBD2	TRBJ2-7	CASSFARGGSYEQYF	TGTGCCAGCAGTTTCGCTCGGGGAGGGAGCTACGAGCAGTACTTC
TRBV7-3	few	TRBD2	TRBJ2-2	CASSLTGRGANTGELFF	TGTGCCAGCAGCTTAACCGGGAGGGGCGCGAACACCGGGGAGCTGTTTTTT
TRBV14	-	-	TRBJ2-7	CASSQFRGGSYEQYF	TGTGCCAGCAGCCAGTTCAGGGGGGGATCCTACGAGCAGTACTTC
TRBV18	-	-	TRBJ2-2	CASSQGSTGELFF	TGTGCCAGCTCACAGGGTTCTACCGGGGAGCTGTTTTTT
TRBV5-1	-	TRBD2	TRBJ2-1	CASSLGLGLGTRDNEQFF	TGCGCCAGCAGCTTGGGACTTGGGTTAGGGACTAGGGACAATGAGCAGTTCTTC
TRBV7-8	-	-	TRBJ1-4	CASSSSATNEKLFF	TGTGCCAGCAGCTCCTCCGCAACTAATGAAAAACTGTTTTTT
TRBV9	-	-	TRBJ2-7	CASSARDRGEQYF	TGTGCCAGCAGCGCGCGGGACCGAGGCGAGCAGTACTTC
TRBV2	-	TRBD2	TRBJ2-1	CASKLAENNEQFF	TGTGCCAGCAAACTAGCGGAGAACAATGAGCAGTTCTTC
TRBV5-6	once	-	TRBJ2-7	CASSRTNEQYF	TGTGCCAGCAGCCGGACAAACGAGCAGTACTTC
TRBV4-1	-	-	TRBJ1-1	CASSQGVAADTEAFF	TGCGCCAGCAGCCAAGGGGTGGCCGCGGACACTGAAGCTTTCTTT
TRBV10-1	-	-	TRBJ2-1	CASSDSFVTAYDEQFF	TGCGCCAGCAGTGACTCGTTCGTGACAGCCTATGATGAGCAGTTCTTC
TRBV5-6	-	-	TRBJ1-1	CASSPWTFQAEAFF	TGTGCCAGCAGCCCCTGGACCTTCCAAGCTGAAGCTTTCTTT
TRBV11-2	-	-	TRBJ2-2	CASSLRPANTGELFF	TGTGCCAGCAGCTTAAGGCCCGCGAACACCGGGGAGCTGTTTTTT
TRBV11-1	few	-	TRBJ1-5	CASSLAANQPQHF	TGTGCCAGCAGCTTAGCGGCAAACCAGCCCCAGCATTTT
TRBV30	-	-	TRBJ2-1	CAWSVPGVGSDEQFF	TGTGCCTGGAGTGTACCGGGAGTCGGGTCCGATGAGCAGTTCTTC
TRBV19	-	TRBD2	TRBJ2-1	CASSLRRTSGTYNEQFF	TGTGCCAGTAGTCTCCGGAGGACTAGCGGGACCTACAATGAGCAGTTCTTC
TRBV5-4	-	TRBD2	TRBJ2-1	CASSRERTSVLYNEQFF	TGTGCCAGCAGCCGCGAACGGACTAGCGTCTTGTACAATGAGCAGTTCTTC
TRBV4-2	-	-	TRBJ1-5	CASSQRIEGNQPQHF	TGTGCCAGCAGCCAGAGAATAGAGGGCAATCAGCCCCAGCATTTT
TRBV19	-	TRBD2	TRBJ2-4	CATREANKNIQYF	TGTGCCACCCGGGAGGCAAACAAAAACATTCAGTACTTC
TRBV5-6	-	TRBD1	TRBJ2-5	CASSWTGVETQYF	TGTGCCAGCAGCTGGACAGGGGTTGAGACCCAGTACTTC
TRBV2	-	-	TRBJ1-3	CASNSGEVHSGNTIYF	TGTGCCAGCAATAGCGGAGAGGTGCACTCTGGAAACACCATATATTTT
TRBV7-2	few	TRBD2	TRBJ2-7	CASSLIPLAGATEQYF	TGTGCCAGCAGCTTAATACCCCTAGCGGGTGCGACCGAGCAGTACTTC
TRBV29-1	-	-	TRBJ1-5	CSAGGSNQPQHF	TGCAGCGCTGGAGGGTCCAATCAGCCCCAGCATTTT
TRBV30	medium-sized	-	TRBJ2-3	CAWKVGRGIDTQYF	TGTGCCTGGAAGGTGGGCAGGGGAATAGATACGCAGTATTTT
TRBV19	-	-	TRBJ1-5	CASSIISGVNSNQPQHF	TGTGCCAGTAGTATTATTTCAGGGGTTAATAGCAATCAGCCCCAGCATTTT
TRBV27	-	TRBD2	TRBJ2-7	CASSLLAGAYEQYF	TGTGCCAGCAGTTTGCTAGCGGGAGCCTACGAGCAGTACTTC
TRBV7-9	-	TRBD2	TRBJ2-7	CASSFRLAGVYEQYF	TGTGCCAGCAGCTTTAGACTAGCGGGAGTCTACGAGCAGTACTTC
TRBV4-2	-	TRBD1	TRBJ2-5	CASSQASTGGETQYF	TGTGCCAGCAGCCAAGCTAGCACAGGGGGCGAGACCCAGTACTTC
TRBV25-1	-	TRBD2	TRBJ2-1	CATTGGSNEQFF	TGTGCCACAACGGGCGGGAGTAATGAGCAGTTCTTC
TRBV5-4	-	-	TRBJ2-1	CASSSGPYNEQFF	TGTGCCAGCAGCTCCGGACCTTACAATGAGCAGTTCTTC
TRBV10-3	-	-	TRBJ1-1	CAISESRDPLNTEAFF	TGTGCCATCAGTGAGTCGAGGGACCCCCTGAACACTGAAGCTTTCTTT